The rows below give T cell receptor beta chains drawn from one sample of a study of shared clonotypes between healthy human individuals. Profiled with immunoSEQ multiplex PCR; TCRdb holds only in-frame clones, not every one. The repertoire includes about 490,000 clones, roughly 85% of them detected once, and around 12% sits in the top ten. Source material: PBMCs. The receptors were gathered from a woman between 40 and 55 years old in good health. Some clones in this sample may be carry-over from other donors' samples. Both conserved end residues are trimmed from each CDR3.

TRBJ2-7 TRBV9 12 ASSSQGGDYEQY
TRBJ2-4 TRBV28 11 ASTTETKNIQY
TRBJ1-3 TRBV29-1 12 SASDGTSGNTIY
TRBJ2-1 TRBV27 13 ASWGTGSKNNEQF
TRBJ2-1 TRBV2 12 ASKAGGSADEQF
TRBJ2-7 TRBV5-1 11 ASSTLLEDEQY
TRBJ1-2 TRBV10-2 11 ASSVDRAIGYT
TRBJ1-3 TRBV4-1 13 ASSQAQSSGNTIY
TRBJ2-7 TRBV14 12 ASSPQSGTYEQY
TRBJ2-3 TRBV2 13 ASEASGRATDTQY
TRBJ2-2 TRBV7-3 13 ASSRVAANTGELF
TRBJ2-3 TRBV5-6 12 ASSLGFRADTQY
TRBJ1-3 TRBV7-9 13 ASSIRGLSGNTIY